This T cell receptor beta chain emerged from a study of CD4 T cell repertoires in COVID-19. This CDR3 spans 16 amino acids. Profiling relied on immunoSEQ multiplex PCR, and the TCRdb table lists in-frame clones only, not all of them. In the table there are tens of thousands of clones, around four fifths of which are singletons. Sequenced here: CD4+ T cells from peripheral blood, sampled after recovery from COVID-19. The TCR originated in a human donor who had COVID-19. The V call is TRBV21-1, the J call TRBJ2-1; the table's D call, TRBD1, was not checked against the DNA. TRBV21-1 constitutes a pseudogene. The CDR3 DNA sequence: TGTGCCAGCAGCCCCCGGGACAGGGGCTACTACAATGAGCAGTTCTTC. It is translated as CASSPRDRGYYNEQFF.